The rows below give T cell receptor beta chains drawn from one sample of a study of shared clonotypes between healthy human individuals. Assay: immunoSEQ multiplex PCR; the TCRdb copy retains only in-frame clones and omits some. The sample consists of about 680,000 clones, under 95% of them appearing once. Sequencing was carried out using naive CD8+ T cells sorted from blood. The source of these receptors is a man aged 25-40 years in good health. Both conserved end residues are part of each CDR3. The D gene is left open where the match is weak.

j_call d_call cdr3_length v_call cdr3_aa cdr3_nt
TRBJ2-1 NA 15 TRBV7-6 CASSLAHRDWNEQFF TGTGCCAGCAGCTTAGCGCATCGGGATTGGAATGAGCAGTTCTTC
TRBJ2-7 TRBD1 16 TRBV6-1 CASSEFNRGDSYEQYF TGTGCCAGCAGTGAATTCAACAGGGGCGATTCCTACGAGCAGTACTTC
TRBJ1-2 NA 13 TRBV14 CASSQSFNYGYTF TGTGCCAGCAGCCAGAGCTTTAACTATGGCTACACCTTC
TRBJ2-7 TRBD1 13 TRBV4-3 CASSQYRGYEQYF TGCGCCAGCAGCCAATACAGGGGCTACGAGCAGTACTTC
TRBJ2-1 TRBD1 14 TRBV27 CASRDRSSYNEQFF TGTGCCAGCAGGGACAGGAGCTCCTACAATGAGCAGTTCTTC
TRBJ1-2 NA 15 TRBV4-3 CASSQDFSADYGYTF TGCGCCAGCAGCCAAGACTTTTCGGCTGACTATGGCTACACCTTC
TRBJ1-2 NA 13 TRBV28 CASSPLFGQIYTF TGTGCCAGCAGTCCACTATTCGGACAGATCTACACCTTC
TRBJ2-2 NA 15 TRBV15 CATSRDGGGPGELFF TGTGCCACCAGCAGAGACGGGGGAGGTCCCGGGGAGCTGTTTTTT
TRBJ2-3 TRBD2 17 TRBV5-6 CASSLDIDGRDSDTQYF TGTGCCAGCAGCTTGGACATTGACGGGAGGGACTCAGATACGCAGTATTTT
TRBJ2-7 TRBD1 14 TRBV27 CASSLGDRGYEQYF TGTGCCAGCAGTTTAGGGGACAGGGGCTACGAGCAGTACTTC
TRBJ2-5 NA 14 TRBV29-1 CSAGRDTAQGTQYF TGCAGCGCCGGAAGAGACACCGCGCAAGGGACCCAGTACTTC
TRBJ2-7 NA 14 TRBV25-1 CASSSQKSTREQYF TGTGCCAGCAGTTCTCAAAAGAGTACGCGCGAGCAGTACTTC
TRBJ2-7 NA 15 TRBV28 CASRPYRRASYEQYF TGTGCCAGCAGGCCCTACCGGAGGGCCTCCTACGAGCAGTACTTC
TRBJ2-7 NA 11 TRBV19 CASSVYYEQYF TGTGCCAGTAGTGTGTACTACGAGCAGTACTTC
TRBJ2-5 TRBD2 18 TRBV9 CASSVGLAGGAMGETQYF TGTGCCAGCAGCGTAGGGTTAGCGGGAGGGGCGATGGGAGAGACCCAGTACTTC
TRBJ2-7 TRBD2 17 TRBV5-1 CASSLEGTGLASYEQYF TGCGCCAGCAGCTTGGAAGGGACGGGACTAGCTTCCTACGAGCAGTACTTC
TRBJ2-1 TRBD2 14 TRBV5-4 CASSPLAGGGEQFF TGTGCCAGCAGCCCTCTAGCGGGAGGTGGTGAGCAGTTCTTC